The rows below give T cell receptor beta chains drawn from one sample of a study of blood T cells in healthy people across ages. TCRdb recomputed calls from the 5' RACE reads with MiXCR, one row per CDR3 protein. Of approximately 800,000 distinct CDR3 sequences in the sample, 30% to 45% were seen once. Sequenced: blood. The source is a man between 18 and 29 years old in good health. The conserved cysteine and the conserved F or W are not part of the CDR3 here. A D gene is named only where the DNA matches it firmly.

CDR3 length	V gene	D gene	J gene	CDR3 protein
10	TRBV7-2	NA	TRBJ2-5	ASGTRAETQY
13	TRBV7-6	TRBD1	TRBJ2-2	ASSRRDRGTGELF
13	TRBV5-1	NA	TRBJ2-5	ASSLESGPQETQY
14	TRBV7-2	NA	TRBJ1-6	ASSQAYRSYNSPLH
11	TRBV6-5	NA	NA	ASSYPISSEQY
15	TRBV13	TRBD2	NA	ASSSRTSGHPNYEQY
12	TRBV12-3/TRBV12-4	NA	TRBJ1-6	ASSLASPHSPLH
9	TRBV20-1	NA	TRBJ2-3	SEKGADTQY
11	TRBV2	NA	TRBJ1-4	ASRNQKSEKLF
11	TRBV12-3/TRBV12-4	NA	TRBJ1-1	ASSFTDDTEAF
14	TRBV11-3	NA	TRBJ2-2	ASSLFTAGSTGELF
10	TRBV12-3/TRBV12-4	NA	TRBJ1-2	ASSHGPDGYT
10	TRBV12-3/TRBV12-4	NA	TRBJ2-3	ATSEGGDTQY